This T cell receptor beta chain was found in a study of OX40 agonist ivuxolimab in advanced cancers. Comments on this clone: As yet, its antigen is unknown.

CDR1 is SGDLS and CDR2 is YYNGEE in the germline V gene. V lost 0 bases to trimming and J lost 1 base, with 7 bases between them. The CDR3 length is 14 residues. Notes on the study in general: Part of the nonresponder group also had normalized T-cell clonal expansion that was low.

The repertoire was sequenced with immunoSEQ multiplex PCR; TCRdb's copy has only in-frame clones and lacks some. The table records about 76,000 clones, 65% to 90% of them present only once. The sample here was CD4+ or CD8+ T cells sorted from blood, taken in a trial of the OX40 agonist ivuxolimab. This sequence joins TRBV9 and TRBJ1-1; D is uncertain. The clonotype originates from an adult with an advanced solid tumor such as melanoma, head and neck, liver or kidney cancer. The CDR3 reads CASSVETANTEAFF. The CDR3 nucleotides read TGTGCCAGCAGCGTAGAGACCGCGAACACTGAAGCTTTCTTT.